This entry is about one T cell receptor beta chain. Its antigen is as yet unknown. This sample is drawn from a study of immune evolution from preneoplasia to lung adenocarcinoma. The overall study: HLA loss of heterozygosity: less than 9% AIS, about 15% MIA, about 35% ADC, none AAH. Overall study findings and caveats: From normal lung to invasive adenocarcinoma, top clone frequencies appeared to decrease. Later-stage lesions appeared to have more T cells, more diversity, less clonality.

The germline CDR1 and CDR2 sequences are SGHAT and FQNNGV. Between the trimmed V and J ends, which lost 5 bases and 5 bases, there was a span of 6 bases. The CDR3 consists of 11 residues. Assay: immunoSEQ multiplex PCR; the TCRdb copy retains only in-frame clones and omits some. The sample yields fewer than 50,000 clones, roughly four fifths seen once. Resections took place in Japan or China from the mid-2010s to the late 2010s. The chain links TRBV11-2 to TRBJ1-1; D gene uncertain. The sample taken for sequencing was FFPE invasive lung adenocarcinoma tissue. The clonotype was recovered from a person aged 60 to 70 with lung adenocarcinoma. The CDR3 DNA sequence: TGTGCCAGCAGCCCCAGGACTGAAGCTTTCTTT. It translates to CASSPRTEAFF.